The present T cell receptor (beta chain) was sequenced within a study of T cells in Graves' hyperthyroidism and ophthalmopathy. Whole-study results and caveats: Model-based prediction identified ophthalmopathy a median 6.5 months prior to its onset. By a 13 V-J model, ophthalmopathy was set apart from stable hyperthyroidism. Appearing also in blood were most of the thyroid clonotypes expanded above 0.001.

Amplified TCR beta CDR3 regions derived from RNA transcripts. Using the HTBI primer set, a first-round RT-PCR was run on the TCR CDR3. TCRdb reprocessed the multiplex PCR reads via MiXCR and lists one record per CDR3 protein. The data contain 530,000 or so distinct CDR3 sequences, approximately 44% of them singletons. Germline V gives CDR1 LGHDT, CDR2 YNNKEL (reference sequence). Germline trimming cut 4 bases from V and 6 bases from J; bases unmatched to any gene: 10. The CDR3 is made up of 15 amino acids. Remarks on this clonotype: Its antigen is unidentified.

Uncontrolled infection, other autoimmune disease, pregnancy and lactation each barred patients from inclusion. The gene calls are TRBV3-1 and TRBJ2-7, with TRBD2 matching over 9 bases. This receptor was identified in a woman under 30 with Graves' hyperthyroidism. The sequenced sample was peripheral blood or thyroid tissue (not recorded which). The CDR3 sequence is CASSPGGGRAPEQYF. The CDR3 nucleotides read TGTGCCAGCAGCCCCGGGGGCGGGAGGGCCCCCGAGCAGTACTTC.